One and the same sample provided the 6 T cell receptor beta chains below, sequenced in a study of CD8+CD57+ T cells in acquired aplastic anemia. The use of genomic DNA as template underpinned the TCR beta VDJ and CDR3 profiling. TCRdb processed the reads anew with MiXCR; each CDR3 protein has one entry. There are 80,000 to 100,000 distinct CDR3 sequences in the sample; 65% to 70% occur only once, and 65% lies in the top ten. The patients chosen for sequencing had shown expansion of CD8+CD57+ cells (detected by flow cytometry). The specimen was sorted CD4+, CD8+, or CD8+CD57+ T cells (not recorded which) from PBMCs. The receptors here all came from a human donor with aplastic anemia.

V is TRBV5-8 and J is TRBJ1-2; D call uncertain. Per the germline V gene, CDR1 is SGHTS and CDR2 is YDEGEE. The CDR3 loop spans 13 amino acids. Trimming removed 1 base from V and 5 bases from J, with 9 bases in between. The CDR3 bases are TGTGCCAGCAGCTTGCCCGGAACATATGGCTACACCTTC. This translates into CASSLPGTYGYTF.

CDR3 sequence (DNA): TGCGCCAGCAGCTTGGTAGCGGAAACGGGAGATACGCAGTATTTT. Amino acids: CASSLVAETGDTQYF. This chain uses TRBV5-1 with TRBJ2-3, with D possibly being TRBD2 (6 bases). This CDR3 spans 15 amino acids. Trimming left V 0 bases short and J 5 bases short, with 13 bases between. In germline, CDR1 is SGHRS, CDR2 YFSETQ.

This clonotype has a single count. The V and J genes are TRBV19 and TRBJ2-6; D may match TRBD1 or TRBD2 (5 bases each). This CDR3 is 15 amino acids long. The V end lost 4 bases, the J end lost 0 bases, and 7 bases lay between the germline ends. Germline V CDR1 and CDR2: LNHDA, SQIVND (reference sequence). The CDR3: CASSRDVSGANVLTF. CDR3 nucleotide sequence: TGTGCCAGTAGTAGGGACGTCTCTGGGGCCAACGTCCTGACTTTC. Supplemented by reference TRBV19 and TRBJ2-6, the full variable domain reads DGGITQSPKYLFRKEGQNVTLSCEQNLNHDAMYWYRQDPGQGLRLIYYSQIVNDFQKGDIAEGYSVSREKKESFPLTVTSAQKNPTAFYLCASSRDVSGANVLTFGAGSRLTVL.

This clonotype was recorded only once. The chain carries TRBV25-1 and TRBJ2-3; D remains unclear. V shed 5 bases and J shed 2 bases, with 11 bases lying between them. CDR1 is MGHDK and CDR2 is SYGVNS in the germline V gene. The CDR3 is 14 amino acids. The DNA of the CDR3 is TGTGCCAGCAGTTACACTTCAGTCACAGATACGCAGTATTTT. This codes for CASSYTSVTDTQYF.

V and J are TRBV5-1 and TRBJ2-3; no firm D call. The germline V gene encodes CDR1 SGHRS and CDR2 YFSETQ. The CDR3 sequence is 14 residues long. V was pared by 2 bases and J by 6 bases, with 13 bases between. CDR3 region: CASSFTIGSDTQYF. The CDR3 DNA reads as TGCGCCAGCAGCTTCACAATCGGCTCCGATACGCAGTATTTT.

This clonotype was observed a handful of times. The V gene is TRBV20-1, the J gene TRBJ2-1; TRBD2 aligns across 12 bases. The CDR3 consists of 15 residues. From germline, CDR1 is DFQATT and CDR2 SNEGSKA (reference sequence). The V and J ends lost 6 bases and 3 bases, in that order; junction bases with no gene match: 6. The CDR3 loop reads CSAPRLAGDYNEQFF. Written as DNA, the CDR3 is TGCAGTGCGCCCCGACTAGCGGGGGACTACAATGAGCAGTTCTTC.